The 27 T cell receptor beta chains presented below share a single source sample, sequenced in a study of CD8 T cells in ankylosing spondylitis (TCRdb year 2017). Results the study describes overall, beyond this receptor: A TCR beta motif of several highly homologous amino acid variants appeared characteristic of blood from ankylosing spondylitis patients.

The antigens for these receptors are not known. The protocol used for the library was 5' RACE. Instrument on record: Illumina HiSeq 2500. Starting from the raw public reads, TCRdb applied fastp trimming at Q25, assembled clones with MiXCR and retained in-frame beta chains. Every entry covers one CDR3 protein and lists the most common genes and DNA from its rows. The sample profile shows hundreds of thousands of distinct CDR3 sequences; 17% of them were found once. In total, the top ten clones hold around 0.92% of the sample. Sequencing input: blood, either unsorted or a sorted T cell fraction (not recorded which). Receptors were obtained from a male donor with ankylosing spondylitis.

This clonotype turned up a few times. This rearrangement joins TRBV28 to TRBJ2-1, with D possibly being TRBD1 or TRBD2 (5 bases each). The V gene lost 3 bases and the J gene lost 8 bases, with 14 bases spanning the gap. Per germline, CDR1 MDHEN and CDR2 SYDVKM. This CDR3 comprises 14 residues. CDR3 region: CASSFPPGTDEQFF. The CDR3 nucleotides read TGTGCCAGCAGTTTCCCCCCGGGGACCGATGAGCAGTTCTTC. The variable domain in full, with the rest retrieved from reference TRBV28 and TRBJ2-1, is DVKVTQSSRYLVKRTGEKVFLECVQDMDHENMFWYRQDPGLGLRLIYFSYDVKMKEKGDIPEGYSVSREKKERFSLILESASTNQTSMYLCASSFPPGTDEQFFGPGTRLTVL.

This clonotype was seen a handful of times. The chain employs TRBV5-5 and TRBJ2-2, with a possible D match to TRBD2 (7 bases). The CDR3 has 16 residues. Between the trimmed V and J ends, which lost 1 base and 0 bases, there was a span of 10 bases. Germline V gives CDR1 SGHKS, CDR2 YYEKEE (reference sequence). CDR3 bases: TGTGCCAGCAGCTTGCGGGGGGCTCCGAACACCGGGGAGCTGTTTTTT. Its protein is CASSLRGAPNTGELFF.

The V call is TRBV7-9, the J call TRBJ1-4; maybe TRBD1 (6 bases). The CDR3 has 16 residues. The V and J ends lost 2 bases and 5 bases respectively, with 15 bases between them. Germline CDR1 reads SEHNR; CDR2 reads FQNEAQ (reference sequence). The CDR3 loop reads CASSLTNTGINEKLFF. The DNA of the CDR3 is TGTGCCAGCAGCTTAACCAATACAGGGATCAATGAAAAACTGTTTTTT.

The V gene is TRBV30, the J gene TRBJ1-6, with 7 nucleotides matching TRBD1. V lost 2 bases and J lost 6; bases outside the gene matches: 7. The CDR3 consists of 15 residues. CDR1 is GTSNPN, CDR2 SVGIG, per germline (reference sequence). CDR3 coding DNA: TGTGCCTGGAGTCCCAGACAGGGTCTTAATTCACCCCTCCACTTT. Translating gives CAWSPRQGLNSPLHF. The full variable domain, rest sourced from reference TRBV30 and TRBJ1-6, is SQTIHQWPATLVQPVGSPLSLECTVEGTSNPNLYWYRQAAGRGLQLLFYSVGIGQISSEVPQNLSASRPQDRQFILSSKKLLLSDSGFYLCAWSPRQGLNSPLHFGNGTRLTVT.

V usage is TRBV10-3 and J usage is TRBJ2-7; 7 bases agree with TRBD2. The V gene's germline CDR1 is ENHRY and CDR2 SYGVKD. V lost 11 bases and J lost 0; bases outside the gene matches: 7. The CDR3 totals 13 residues. CDR3 protein: CAVTSADSYEQYF. The DNA for the CDR3 is TGTGCCGTAACTAGCGCCGACTCCTACGAGCAGTACTTC.

The CDR3 bases are TGCAGCGTTGAAGAAAGTGGCTACACCTTC. Residues: CSVEESGYTF. The genes are TRBV29-1 and TRBJ1-2; D is unresolved. With 0 bases removed from V and 7 bases from J, the gap between germline ends came to 3 bases. In germline, CDR1 is SQVTM, CDR2 ANQGSEA. This CDR3 is 10 amino acids long.

This chain joins TRBV3-1 and TRBJ2-5; D gene ambiguous. The V end lost 3 bases, the J end lost 5 bases, and 10 bases lay between the germline ends. The CDR3 extends over 13 amino acids. CDR1 and CDR2 (germline): LGHDT, YNNKEL (reference sequence). The CDR3 bases are TGTGCCAGCAGCCACGGATATAGGGAGACCCAGTACTTC. Amino acids: CASSHGYRETQYF.

This clonotype showed up many times. The V and J genes are TRBV5-1 and TRBJ2-6; D remains unclear. With 0 bases removed from V and 2 bases from J, the gap between germline ends came to 9 bases. In germline, CDR1 is SGHRS, CDR2 YFSETQ. This CDR3 is built from 16 residues. Written as DNA, the CDR3 is TGCGCCAGCAGCTTGGGATCCTCCACTGGGGCCAACGTCCTGACTTTC. Amino acids: CASSLGSSTGANVLTF.

This clonotype came up a few times. V and J are TRBV4-3 and TRBJ2-2, with D possibly matching TRBD1 (6 bases). Looked up from germline, CDR1 is LGHNA and CDR2 is YSLEER. The CDR3 is made up of 17 amino acids. V lost 0 bases, J lost 2 bases, and 13 bases lay in between. Written as DNA, the CDR3 is TGCGCCAGCAGCCAAGATCCCCCCAGGGGAAACACCGGGGAGCTGTTTTTT. It yields the protein CASSQDPPRGNTGELFF.

The V and J genes are TRBV15 and TRBJ2-5; no clear D gene. Germline CDR1 LNHNV, CDR2 YYDKDF (reference sequence). V shed 8 bases and J shed 5 bases, with 12 bases lying between them. The CDR3 totals 12 residues. The DNA for the CDR3 is TGTGCCACCGGCCGCCTGGGGGAGACCCAGTACTTC. Translated: CATGRLGETQYF.

CDR3 nucleotide sequence: TGTGCCAGCAGCTTAAGGGGCCAGTTGGGACAAGAGACCCAGTACTTC. Encoded protein: CASSLRGQLGQETQYF. The chain links TRBV11-2 to TRBJ2-5; D is possibly TRBD1 (5 bases). This CDR3 comprises 16 residues. Between the trimmed V and J ends, which lost 2 bases and 2 bases, there was a span of 15 bases. Germline lookup yields CDR1 SGHAT and CDR2 FQNNGV. The full variable domain, in which reference TRBV11-2 and TRBJ2-5 provide the parts outside the CDR3, is EAGVAQSPRYKIIEKRQSVAFWCNPISGHATLYWYQQILGQGPKLLIQFQNNGVVDDSQLPKDRFSAERLKGVDSTLKIQPAKLEDSAVYLCASSLRGQLGQETQYFGPGTRLLVL.

This clonotype has only a few counts. The chain combines TRBV20-1 with TRBJ2-1, with D possibly TRBD2 on 6 matching bases. The V and J ends lost 4 bases and 5 bases respectively, with 12 bases between them. CDR1 is DFQATT and CDR2 is SNEGSKA in the germline V gene (reference sequence). The CDR3 spans 13 residues. CDR3: CSAMSWRDNEQFF. The CDR3 coding sequence is TGCAGTGCTATGTCATGGAGGGACAATGAGCAGTTCTTC.

This clonotype was found a few times. V usage is TRBV3-1 and J usage is TRBJ2-1; D ambiguous. The CDR3 runs to 11 residues. The germline V and J ends were trimmed by 4 bases and 8 bases, with 6 bases remaining between them. The germline V gene has CDR1 LGHDT and CDR2 YNNKEL (reference sequence). The CDR3: CASSLDDEQFF. In nucleotides, the CDR3 is TGTGCCAGCAGCCTTGACGATGAGCAGTTCTTC.

This clonotype appeared many times. DNA for the CDR3: TGTGCCAGCAGCCCGAAGGAGGGCAGGTTGTATAATGAAAAACTGTTTTTT. This encodes CASSPKEGRLYNEKLFF. V and J are TRBV7-6 and TRBJ1-4; D is uncertain. Trimming removed 5 bases at V and 4 bases at J, with 20 bases between. The germline gives CDR1 SGHVS, CDR2 FNYEAQ. The CDR3 covers 17 residues.

This clonotype was counted between two and nine times. This chain connects TRBV2 to TRBJ1-5; possible D gene TRBD1, 5 bases. This CDR3 region has 15 residues. Trimming cost V 3 bases and J 0 bases, with 9 bases left between them. From germline, CDR1 is SNHLY and CDR2 FYNNEI. The DNA for the CDR3 is TGTGCCAGCAGTGACAGGGTTAATAGCAATCAGCCCCAGCATTTT. Protein product: CASSDRVNSNQPQHF.

This clonotype was counted many times. V and J are TRBV11-3 and TRBJ2-1, with D uncertain. This CDR3 is built from 12 residues. V dropped 3 bases and J dropped 7 bases, with 7 bases sitting between them. Germline V gene data show CDR1 as SGHNT and CDR2 as YENEEA. For the CDR3, the DNA is TGTGCCAGCAGCTTGGAACGGAATGAGCAGTTCTTC. Its protein is CASSLERNEQFF. Drawing the rest from reference TRBV11-3 and TRBJ2-1, the complete variable domain is EAGVVQSPRYKIIEKKQPVAFWCNPISGHNTLYWYLQNLGQGPELLIRYENEEAVDDSQLPKDRFSAERLKGVDSTLKIQPAELGDSAVYLCASSLERNEQFFGPGTRLTVL.

The V call is TRBV19, the J call TRBJ1-4, with D possibly TRBD1 on 5 matching bases. This CDR3 is 15 amino acids long. V was cut by 4 bases and J by 8 bases, with 17 bases left in between. Germline CDR1 is LNHDA and CDR2 is SQIVND (reference sequence). The CDR3 nucleotides are TGTGCCAGTAGTAGGAACGGCGGGACTGGCGAAAAACTGTTTTTT. This encodes CASSRNGGTGEKLFF.

The chain links TRBV3-1 to TRBJ2-3; 7 positions match TRBD2. After removal of 0 bases from V and 2 bases from J, the junction contained 11 bases not matched to a gene. Germline V gene sequence: CDR1 LGHDT, CDR2 YNNKEL (reference sequence). The length of the CDR3 is 18 residues. The CDR3 DNA is TGTGCCAGCAGCCAAGATTGGGCGGCTAGCGGAGTCACAGATACGCAGTATTTT. It codes for CASSQDWAASGVTDTQYF.

The CDR3 sequence: CASSQVGGLNTEAFF. CDR3 DNA sequence: TGTGCCAGCAGCCAAGTGGGGGGACTGAACACTGAAGCTTTCTTT. The chain uses TRBV4-2 and TRBJ1-1, with D perhaps TRBD1 (5 bases). The CDR3 contains 15 residues. V was trimmed by 1 base and J by 0 bases, leaving 9 bases between them. Germline-derived CDR1 and CDR2 are LGHNA and YNFKEQ.

The chain combines TRBV7-2 with TRBJ2-3; D is ambiguous. This CDR3 spans 13 amino acids. Trimming removed 4 bases from V and 5 bases from J, with 10 bases in between. CDR1 and CDR2 (germline): SGHTA, FQGNSA. DNA for the CDR3: TGTGCCAGCAGCTCCGTTGTCGGAGATACGCAGTATTTT. Its translation: CASSSVVGDTQYF.

This clonotype was seen a few times. The rearrangement links TRBV29-1 to TRBJ2-7; D may be TRBD1 (6 bases). V lost 4 bases to trimming and J lost 2 bases, with 15 bases between them. Germline V gene data show CDR1 as SQVTM and CDR2 as ANQGSEA. This CDR3 region has 14 residues. CDR3 nucleotide sequence: TGCAGCGTTGTGCTCAGGGGCTACACCTACGAGCAGTACTTC. Residues: CSVVLRGYTYEQYF.

The chain is built from TRBV7-2 and TRBJ2-7; 8 bases align to TRBD2. Germline values: CDR1 SGHTA, CDR2 FQGNSA. There are 13 residues in the CDR3. Trimming removed 1 base from V and 6 bases from J; junction bases left unmatched: 2. CDR3 residues: CASSLGRGVEQYF. The CDR3 coding sequence is TGTGCCAGCAGCTTAGGGCGGGGGGTCGAGCAGTACTTC.

This clonotype was counted a few times. The chain couples TRBV7-2 to TRBJ2-7; 9 bases fit TRBD1. V was clipped by 2 bases and J by 5 bases; unmatched bases: 7. CDR3 length: 15 amino acids. Germline lookup yields CDR1 SGHTA and CDR2 FQGNSA. The CDR3 here is CASSLPGQGGNEQYF. CDR3 DNA: TGTGCCAGCAGCTTACCGGGACAGGGAGGAAACGAGCAGTACTTC.

The V gene is TRBV28, the J gene TRBJ2-5; D is unresolved. The CDR3 is 18 residues long. Trimming took off 4 bases at V and 4 bases at J, with 25 bases between the two ends. Germline V gene lookup returns CDR1 MDHEN and CDR2 SYDVKM. The CDR3 DNA is TGTGCCAGCAGTTCCTCCTACGGATTTGGGTCTCTAGGAGAGACCCAGTACTTC. Translated, it gives CASSSSYGFGSLGETQYF. Filled out from reference TRBV28 and TRBJ2-5, the complete variable domain reads DVKVTQSSRYLVKRTGEKVFLECVQDMDHENMFWYRQDPGLGLRLIYFSYDVKMKEKGDIPEGYSVSREKKERFSLILESASTNQTSMYLCASSSSYGFGSLGETQYFGPGTRLLVL.

This chain joins TRBV6-1 and TRBJ1-2, with 7 bases aligning to TRBD1. The CDR3 contains 15 residues. CDR1 is MNHNS, CDR2 SASEGT, per germline. The ends lost 6 bases at V and 3 bases at J; junction bases unmatched: 10. CDR3 region: CASRENTGDYYGYTF. DNA for the CDR3: TGTGCCAGCAGGGAAAATACAGGGGATTACTATGGCTACACCTTC.

The V gene is TRBV10-3, the J gene TRBJ1-3, with D tentatively TRBD1 (5 bases). Per germline, CDR1 ENHRY and CDR2 SYGVKD. This CDR3 spans 15 amino acids. V lost 7 bases and J 3 bases, leaving 16 bases between the germline ends. The CDR3 nucleotides are TGTGCCATCATGTCCCGGGACGGTGGTGGAAACACCATATATTTT. Residues: CAIMSRDGGGNTIYF.

The chain employs TRBV2 and TRBJ2-3; D could derive from TRBD1 or TRBD2 (5 bases each). This CDR3 is 16 amino acids long. Germline V gene lookup returns CDR1 SNHLY and CDR2 FYNNEI. Trimming removed 6 bases at V and 2 bases at J, with 18 bases between. The DNA of the CDR3 is TGTGCCAGCAGGTCGGGACGGACCAGTCCCACAGATACGCAGTATTTT. Amino acid sequence: CASRSGRTSPTDTQYF.